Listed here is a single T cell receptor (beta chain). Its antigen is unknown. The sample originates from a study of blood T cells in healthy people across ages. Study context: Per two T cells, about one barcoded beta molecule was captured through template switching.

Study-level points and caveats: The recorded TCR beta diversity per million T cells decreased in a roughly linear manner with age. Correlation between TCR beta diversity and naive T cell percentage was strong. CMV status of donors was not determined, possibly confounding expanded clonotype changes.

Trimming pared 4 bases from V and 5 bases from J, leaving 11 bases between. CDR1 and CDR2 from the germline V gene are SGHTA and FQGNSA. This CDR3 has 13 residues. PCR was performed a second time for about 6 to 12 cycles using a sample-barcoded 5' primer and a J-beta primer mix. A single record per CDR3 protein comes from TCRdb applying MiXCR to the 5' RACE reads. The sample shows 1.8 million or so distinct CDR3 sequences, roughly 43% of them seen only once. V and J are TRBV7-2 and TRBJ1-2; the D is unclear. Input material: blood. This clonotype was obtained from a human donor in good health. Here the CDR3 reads CASSSSGDYGYTF. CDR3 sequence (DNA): TGTGCCAGCAGCTCGTCGGGTGATTATGGCTACACCTTC.